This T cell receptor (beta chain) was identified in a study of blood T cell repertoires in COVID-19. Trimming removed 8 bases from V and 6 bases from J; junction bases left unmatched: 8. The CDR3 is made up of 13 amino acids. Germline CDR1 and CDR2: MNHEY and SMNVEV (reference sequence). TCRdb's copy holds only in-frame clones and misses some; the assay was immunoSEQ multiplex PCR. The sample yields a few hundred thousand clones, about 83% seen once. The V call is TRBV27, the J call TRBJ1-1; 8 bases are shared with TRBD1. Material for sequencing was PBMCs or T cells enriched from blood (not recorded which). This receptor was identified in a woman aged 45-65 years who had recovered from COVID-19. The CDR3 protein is CASGRQGSPEAFF. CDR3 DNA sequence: TGTGCCAGCGGACGACAGGGGAGTCCTGAAGCTTTCTTT.